The T cell receptor (beta chain) described here comes from a study of siplizumab effects on memory and regulatory T cells. About 91,000 TCR templates were measured in each sample. Produced via immunoSEQ multiplex PCR; TCRdb's table is partial and in-frame only. The data hold roughly 100,000 clones, with roughly nine tenths observed a single time. Germline V gene sequence: CDR1 SNHLY, CDR2 FYNNEI. The CDR3 totals 14 residues. The V end was cut by 1 base, the J end by 1 base, with 6 bases between. Findings and limits, study-wide: Few alloreactive clones mapped to unstimulated subsets. Siplizumab produced a significant reduction in alloreactive sequences that were traceable to unstimulated CD4+ memory cells. Naive T cells were seen as more diverse than memory cells and as major alloresponse contributors.

With respect to this clone: Its antigen is not identified.

This chain links TRBV2 with TRBJ2-3, with D possibly being TRBD2 (5 bases). Sequences were obtained from CD4+ T cells sorted from blood. The source of this sequence is a human donor in good health. The DNA of the CDR3 is TGTGCCAGCAGTGAAGTGGAGGGCACAGATACGCAGTATTTT. This codes for CASSEVEGTDTQYF.